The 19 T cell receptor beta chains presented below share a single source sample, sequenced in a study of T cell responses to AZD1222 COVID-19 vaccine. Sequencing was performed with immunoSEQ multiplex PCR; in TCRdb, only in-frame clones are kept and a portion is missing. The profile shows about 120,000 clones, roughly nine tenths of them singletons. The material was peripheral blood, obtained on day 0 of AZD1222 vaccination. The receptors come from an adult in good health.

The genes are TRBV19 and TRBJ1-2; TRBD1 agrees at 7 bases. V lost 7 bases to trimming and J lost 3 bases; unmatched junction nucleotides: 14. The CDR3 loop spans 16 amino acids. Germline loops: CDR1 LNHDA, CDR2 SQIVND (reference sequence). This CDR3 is CASNNVRTGQDYGYTF. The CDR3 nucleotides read TGTGCCAGTAATAACGTAAGAACCGGACAGGACTATGGCTACACCTTC.

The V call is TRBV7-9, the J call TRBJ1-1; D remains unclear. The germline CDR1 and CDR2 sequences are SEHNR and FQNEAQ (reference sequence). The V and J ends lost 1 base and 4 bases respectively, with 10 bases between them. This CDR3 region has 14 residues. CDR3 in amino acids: CASSLGMGGTEAFF. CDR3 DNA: TGTGCCAGCAGCTTAGGGATGGGAGGCACTGAAGCTTTCTTT.

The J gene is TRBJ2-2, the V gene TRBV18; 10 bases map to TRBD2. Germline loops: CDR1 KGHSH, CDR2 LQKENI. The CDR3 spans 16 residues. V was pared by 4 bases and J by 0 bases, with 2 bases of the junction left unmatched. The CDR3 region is CASSLTSGPNTGELFF. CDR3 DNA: TGTGCCAGCTCACTGACTAGCGGGCCGAACACCGGGGAGCTGTTTTTT.

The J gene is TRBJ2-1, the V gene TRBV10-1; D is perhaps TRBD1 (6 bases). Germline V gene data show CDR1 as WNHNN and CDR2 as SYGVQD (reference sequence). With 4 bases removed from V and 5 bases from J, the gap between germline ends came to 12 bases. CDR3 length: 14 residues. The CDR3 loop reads CASSGGRTDNEQFF. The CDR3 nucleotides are TGCGCCAGCAGTGGGGGCCGGACAGACAATGAGCAGTTCTTC.

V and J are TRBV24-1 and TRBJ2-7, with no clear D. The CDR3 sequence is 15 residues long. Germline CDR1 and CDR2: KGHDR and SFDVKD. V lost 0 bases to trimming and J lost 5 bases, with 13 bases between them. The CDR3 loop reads CATSDLRLLRDEQYV. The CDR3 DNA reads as TGTGCCACCAGTGATTTGCGCCTGCTCCGGGACGAGCAGTACGTC.

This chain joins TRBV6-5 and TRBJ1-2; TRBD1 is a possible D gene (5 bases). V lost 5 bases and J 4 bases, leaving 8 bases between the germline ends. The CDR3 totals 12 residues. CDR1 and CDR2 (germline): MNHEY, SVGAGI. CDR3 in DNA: TGTGCCAGCAGTAAGACAGTCTATGGCTACACCTTC. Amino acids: CASSKTVYGYTF.

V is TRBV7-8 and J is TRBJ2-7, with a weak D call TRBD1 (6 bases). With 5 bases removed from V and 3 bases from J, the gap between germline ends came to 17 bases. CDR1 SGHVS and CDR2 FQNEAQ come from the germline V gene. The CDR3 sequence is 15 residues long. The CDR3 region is CASSPQGSLGYEQYV. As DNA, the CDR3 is TGTGCCAGCAGCCCCCAGGGGTCACTAGGCTACGAGCAGTACGTC.

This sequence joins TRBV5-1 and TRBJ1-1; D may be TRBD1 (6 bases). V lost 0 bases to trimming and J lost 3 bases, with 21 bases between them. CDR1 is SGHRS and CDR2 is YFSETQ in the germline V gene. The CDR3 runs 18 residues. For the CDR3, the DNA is TGCGCCAGCAGCTTGGTACCCCAGGGGCCAGCCGCTTACACTGAAGCTTTCTTT. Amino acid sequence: CASSLVPQGPAAYTEAFF.

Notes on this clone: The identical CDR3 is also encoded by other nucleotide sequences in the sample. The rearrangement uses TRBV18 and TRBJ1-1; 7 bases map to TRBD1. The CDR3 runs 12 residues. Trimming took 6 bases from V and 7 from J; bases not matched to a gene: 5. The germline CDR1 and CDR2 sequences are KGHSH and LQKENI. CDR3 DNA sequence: TGTGCCAGCTCCCAGGGACAGAATGAAGCTTTCTTT. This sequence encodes CASSQGQNEAFF.

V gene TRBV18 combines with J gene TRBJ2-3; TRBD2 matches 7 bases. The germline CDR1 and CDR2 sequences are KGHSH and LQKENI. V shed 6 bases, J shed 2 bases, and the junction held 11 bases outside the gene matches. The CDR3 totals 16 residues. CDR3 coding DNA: TGTGCCAGCTCGCCGGTCGGCGGGGGATCCACAGATACGCAGTATTTT. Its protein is CASSPVGGGSTDTQYF.

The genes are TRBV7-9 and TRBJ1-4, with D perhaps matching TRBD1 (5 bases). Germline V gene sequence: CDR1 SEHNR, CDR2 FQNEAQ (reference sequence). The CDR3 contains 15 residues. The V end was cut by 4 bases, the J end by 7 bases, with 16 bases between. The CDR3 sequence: CASSWNRDPSEKLFF. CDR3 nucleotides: TGTGCCAGCAGCTGGAATCGGGACCCCTCTGAAAAACTGTTTTTT.

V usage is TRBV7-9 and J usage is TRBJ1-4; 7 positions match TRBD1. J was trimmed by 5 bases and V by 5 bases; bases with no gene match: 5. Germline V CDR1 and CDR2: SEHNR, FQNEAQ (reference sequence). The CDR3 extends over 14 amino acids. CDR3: CASSPGGENEKLFF. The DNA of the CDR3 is TGTGCCAGCAGCCCAGGGGGGGAGAATGAAAAACTGTTTTTT. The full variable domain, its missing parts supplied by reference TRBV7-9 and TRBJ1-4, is DTGVSQNPRHKITKRGQNVTFRCDPISEHNRLYWYRQTLGQGPEFLTYFQNEAQLEKSRLLSDRFSAERPKGSFSTLEIQRTEQGDSAMYLCASSPGGENEKLFFGSGTQLSVL.

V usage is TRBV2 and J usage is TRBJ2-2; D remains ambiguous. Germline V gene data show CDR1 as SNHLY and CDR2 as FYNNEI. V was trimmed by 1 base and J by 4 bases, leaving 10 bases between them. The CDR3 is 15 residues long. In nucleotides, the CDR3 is TGTGCCAGCAGTGAAGTTGTCCTCAGCACCGGGGAGCTGTTTTTT. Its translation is CASSEVVLSTGELFF.

In nucleotides, the CDR3 is TGTGCCATCAGCCCGGGACTACTTAACAATGAGCAGTTCTTC. Amino acid sequence: CAISPGLLNNEQFF. V is TRBV10-3 and J is TRBJ2-1; 7 bases agree with TRBD2. Germline CDR1 and CDR2: ENHRY and SYGVKD. This CDR3 comprises 14 residues. V was pared by 6 bases and J by 5 bases, with 7 bases of the junction left unmatched.

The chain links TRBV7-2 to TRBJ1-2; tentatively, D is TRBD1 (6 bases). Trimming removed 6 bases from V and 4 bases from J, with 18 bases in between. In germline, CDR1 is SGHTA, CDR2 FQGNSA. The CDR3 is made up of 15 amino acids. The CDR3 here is CASSSNFDRRYGYTF. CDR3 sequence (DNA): TGTGCCAGCAGTTCGAACTTCGACAGGCGCTATGGCTACACCTTC.

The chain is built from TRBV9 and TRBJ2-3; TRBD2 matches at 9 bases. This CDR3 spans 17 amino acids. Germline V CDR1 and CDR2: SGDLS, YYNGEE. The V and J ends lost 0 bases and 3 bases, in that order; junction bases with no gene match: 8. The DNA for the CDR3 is TGTGCCAGCAGCGTAGGAAGCGGGGGGTTTGGAACAGATACGCAGTATTTT. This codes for CASSVGSGGFGTDTQYF.

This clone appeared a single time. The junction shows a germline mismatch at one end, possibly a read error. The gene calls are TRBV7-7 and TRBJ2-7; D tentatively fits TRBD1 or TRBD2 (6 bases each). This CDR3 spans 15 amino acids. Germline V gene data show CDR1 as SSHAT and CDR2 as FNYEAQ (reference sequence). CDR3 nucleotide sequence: TGTGCTAGCAGCTTAGGAGGGGGGTCCGGGGACGAGCAGTACTTC. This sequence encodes CASSLGGGSGDEQYF.

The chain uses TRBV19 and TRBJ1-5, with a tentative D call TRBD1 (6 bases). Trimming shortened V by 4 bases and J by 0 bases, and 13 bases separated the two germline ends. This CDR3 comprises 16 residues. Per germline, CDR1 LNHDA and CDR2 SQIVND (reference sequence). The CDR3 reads CASSTTGRFSNQPQHF. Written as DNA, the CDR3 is TGTGCCAGTAGTACCACAGGGCGTTTTAGCAATCAGCCCCAGCATTTT. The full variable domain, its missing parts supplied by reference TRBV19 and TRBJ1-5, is DGGITQSPKYLFRKEGQNVTLSCEQNLNHDAMYWYRQDPGQGLRLIYYSQIVNDFQKGDIAEGYSVSREKKESFPLTVTSAQKNPTAFYLCASSTTGRFSNQPQHFGDGTRLSIL.

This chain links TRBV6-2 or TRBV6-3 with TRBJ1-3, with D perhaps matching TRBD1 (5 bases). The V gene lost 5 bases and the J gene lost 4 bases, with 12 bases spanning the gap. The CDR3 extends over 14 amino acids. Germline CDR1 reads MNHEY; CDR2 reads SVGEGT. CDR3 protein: CASSGQGTGNTIYF. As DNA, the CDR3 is TGTGCCAGCAGTGGACAAGGGACCGGAAACACCATATATTTT.